This T cell receptor (beta chain) was documented in a study of shared clonotypes between healthy human individuals. General study points: A generally larger estimated richness was seen in naive subsets than in memory subsets.

Produced via immunoSEQ multiplex PCR; TCRdb's table is partial and in-frame only. The sample comprises 1.5 million to 2.5 million clones, approximately 94% of which are singletons, and approximately 1.2% rests with the top ten. CD45RO-negative cells were positively selected for CCR7, leaving out terminally differentiated effector memory CD45RA+ cells. V trimming: 6 bases; J trimming: 4 bases; junction bases outside the gene matches: 11. The CDR3 runs 18 residues. Germline V gene sequence: CDR1 MNHEY, CDR2 SMNVEV (reference sequence). Notes on this clone: Its cognate antigen is unknown.

The sequence was collected from a man between 18 and 35 years old in good health. The chain carries TRBV27 and TRBJ2-3, with 15 nucleotides matching TRBD2. The specimen sequenced was naive CD8+ T cells sorted from blood. The CDR3, as DNA: TGTGCCAGCAGACTATCCCCCGGACTAGCGGGAGGGCCAGATACGCAGTATTTT. Protein: CASRLSPGLAGGPDTQYF.